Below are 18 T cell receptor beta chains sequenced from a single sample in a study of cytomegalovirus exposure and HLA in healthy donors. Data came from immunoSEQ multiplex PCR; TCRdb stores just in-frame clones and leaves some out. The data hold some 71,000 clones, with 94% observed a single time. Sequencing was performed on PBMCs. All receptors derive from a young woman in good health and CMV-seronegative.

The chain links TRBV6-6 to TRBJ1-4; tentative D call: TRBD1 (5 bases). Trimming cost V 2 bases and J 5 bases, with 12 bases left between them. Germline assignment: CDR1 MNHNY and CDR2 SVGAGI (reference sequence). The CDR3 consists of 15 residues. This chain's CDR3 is CASSYLGEPNEKLFF. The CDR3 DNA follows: TGTGCCAGCAGTTACCTAGGGGAACCAAATGAAAAACTGTTTTTT.

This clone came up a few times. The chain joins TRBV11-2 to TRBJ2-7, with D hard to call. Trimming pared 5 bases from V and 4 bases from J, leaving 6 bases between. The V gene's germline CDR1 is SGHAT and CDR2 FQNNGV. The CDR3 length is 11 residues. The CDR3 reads CASSLIYEQYF. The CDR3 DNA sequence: TGTGCCAGCAGCCTAATTTACGAGCAGTACTTC.

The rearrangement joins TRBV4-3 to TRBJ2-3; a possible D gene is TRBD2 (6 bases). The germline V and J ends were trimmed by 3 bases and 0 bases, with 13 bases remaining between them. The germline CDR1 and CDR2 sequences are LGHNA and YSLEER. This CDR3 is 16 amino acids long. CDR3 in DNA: TGCGCCAGCAGCCAGGGTACTAGCAGGAGCACAGATACGCAGTATTTT. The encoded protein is CASSQGTSRSTDTQYF.

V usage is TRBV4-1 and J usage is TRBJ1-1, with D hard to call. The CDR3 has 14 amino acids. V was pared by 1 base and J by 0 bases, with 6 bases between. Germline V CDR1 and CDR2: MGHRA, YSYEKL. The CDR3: CASSQARVNTEAFF. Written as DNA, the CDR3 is TGCGCCAGCAGCCAAGCGAGGGTGAACACTGAAGCTTTCTTT.

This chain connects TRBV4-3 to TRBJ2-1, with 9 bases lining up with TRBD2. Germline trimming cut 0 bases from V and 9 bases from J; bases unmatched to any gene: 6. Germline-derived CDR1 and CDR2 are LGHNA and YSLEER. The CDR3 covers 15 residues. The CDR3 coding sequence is TGCGCCAGCAGCCAAGATCCTAGCGGGGTTTTTGAGCAGTTCTTC. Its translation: CASSQDPSGVFEQFF.

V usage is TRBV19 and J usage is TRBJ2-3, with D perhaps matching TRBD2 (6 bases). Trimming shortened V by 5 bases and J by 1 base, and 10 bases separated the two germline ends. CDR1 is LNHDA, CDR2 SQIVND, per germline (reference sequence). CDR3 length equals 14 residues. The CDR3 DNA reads TGTGCCAGTAGTTCCCCGGGGGGCACAGATACGCAGTATTTT. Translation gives CASSSPGGTDTQYF.

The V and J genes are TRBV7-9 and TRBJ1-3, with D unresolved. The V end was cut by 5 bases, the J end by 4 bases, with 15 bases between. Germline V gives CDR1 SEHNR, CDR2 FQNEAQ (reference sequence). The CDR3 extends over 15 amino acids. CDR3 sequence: CASSPLGGTGNTIYF. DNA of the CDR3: TGTGCCAGCAGCCCCCTAGGAGGTACCGGAAACACCATATATTTT.

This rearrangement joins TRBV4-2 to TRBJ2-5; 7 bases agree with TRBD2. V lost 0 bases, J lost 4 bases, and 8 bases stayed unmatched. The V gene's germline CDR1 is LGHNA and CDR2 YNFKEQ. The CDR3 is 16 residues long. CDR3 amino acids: CASSQDLGGEGETQYF. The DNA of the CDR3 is TGTGCCAGCAGCCAAGATTTGGGGGGGGAGGGAGAGACCCAGTACTTC.

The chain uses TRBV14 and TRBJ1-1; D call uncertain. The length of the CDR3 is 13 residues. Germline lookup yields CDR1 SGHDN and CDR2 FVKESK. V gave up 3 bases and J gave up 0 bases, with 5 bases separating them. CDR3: CASSQAMNTEAFF. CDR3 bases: TGTGCCAGCAGCCAGGCCATGAACACTGAAGCTTTCTTT.

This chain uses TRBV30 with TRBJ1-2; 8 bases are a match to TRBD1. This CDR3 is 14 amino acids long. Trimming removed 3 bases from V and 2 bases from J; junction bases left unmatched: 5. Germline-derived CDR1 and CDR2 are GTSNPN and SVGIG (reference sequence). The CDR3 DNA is TGTGCCTGGAGCCCTAGGACAGGGAACTATGGCTACACCTTC. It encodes CAWSPRTGNYGYTF.

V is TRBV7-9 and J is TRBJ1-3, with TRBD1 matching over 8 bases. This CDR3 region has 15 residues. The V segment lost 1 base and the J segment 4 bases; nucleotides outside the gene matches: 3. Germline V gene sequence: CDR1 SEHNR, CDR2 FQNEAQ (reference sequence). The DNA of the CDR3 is TGTGCCAGCAGCTTAGGTGGACAGGGAGGAAACACCATATATTTT. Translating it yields CASSLGGQGGNTIYF.

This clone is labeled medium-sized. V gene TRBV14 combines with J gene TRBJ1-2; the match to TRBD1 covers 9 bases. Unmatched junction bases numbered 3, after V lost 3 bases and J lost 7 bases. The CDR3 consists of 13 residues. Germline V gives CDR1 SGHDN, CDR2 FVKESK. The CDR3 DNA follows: TGTGCCAGCAGCCACACAGGGGGCGGTGGCTACACCTTC. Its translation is CASSHTGGGGYTF.

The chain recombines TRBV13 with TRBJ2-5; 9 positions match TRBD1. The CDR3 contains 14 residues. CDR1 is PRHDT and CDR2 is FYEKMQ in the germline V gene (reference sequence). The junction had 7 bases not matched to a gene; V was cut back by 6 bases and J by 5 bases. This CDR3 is CASSPDRGGETQYF. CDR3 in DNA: TGTGCCAGCAGTCCGGACAGGGGAGGGGAGACCCAGTACTTC.

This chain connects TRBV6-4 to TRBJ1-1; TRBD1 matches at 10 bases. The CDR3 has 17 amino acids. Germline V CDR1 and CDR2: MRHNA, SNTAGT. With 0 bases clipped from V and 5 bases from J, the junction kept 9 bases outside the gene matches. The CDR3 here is CASSDSDKGTGVTEAFF. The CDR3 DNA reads TGTGCCAGCAGTGACTCTGATAAAGGGACAGGGGTGACTGAAGCTTTCTTT.

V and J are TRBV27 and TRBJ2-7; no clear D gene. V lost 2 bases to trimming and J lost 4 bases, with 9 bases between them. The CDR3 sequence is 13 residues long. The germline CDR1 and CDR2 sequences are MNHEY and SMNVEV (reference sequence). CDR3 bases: TGTGCCAGCAGTTTAACGGTGAAATACGAGCAGTACTTC. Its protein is CASSLTVKYEQYF.

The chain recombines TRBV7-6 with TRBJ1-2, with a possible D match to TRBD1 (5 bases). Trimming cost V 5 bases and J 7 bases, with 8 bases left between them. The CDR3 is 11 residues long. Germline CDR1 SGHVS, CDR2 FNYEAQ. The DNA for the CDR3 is TGTGCCAGCAGCCGGGGGAGTGGCTACACCTTC. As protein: CASSRGSGYTF.

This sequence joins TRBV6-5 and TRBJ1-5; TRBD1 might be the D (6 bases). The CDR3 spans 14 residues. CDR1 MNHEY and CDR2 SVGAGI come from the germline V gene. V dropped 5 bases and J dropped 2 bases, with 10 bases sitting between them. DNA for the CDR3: TGTGCCAGCAGTGCCCAGGGGCGCAATCAGCCCCAGCATTTT. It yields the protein CASSAQGRNQPQHF.

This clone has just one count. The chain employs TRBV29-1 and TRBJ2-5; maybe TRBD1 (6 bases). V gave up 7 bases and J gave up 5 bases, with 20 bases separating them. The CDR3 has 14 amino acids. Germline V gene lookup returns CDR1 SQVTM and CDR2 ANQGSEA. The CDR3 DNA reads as TGCAGCGCCCCACGCTCAGGGGCGCAGGAGACCCAGTACTTC. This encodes CSAPRSGAQETQYF.